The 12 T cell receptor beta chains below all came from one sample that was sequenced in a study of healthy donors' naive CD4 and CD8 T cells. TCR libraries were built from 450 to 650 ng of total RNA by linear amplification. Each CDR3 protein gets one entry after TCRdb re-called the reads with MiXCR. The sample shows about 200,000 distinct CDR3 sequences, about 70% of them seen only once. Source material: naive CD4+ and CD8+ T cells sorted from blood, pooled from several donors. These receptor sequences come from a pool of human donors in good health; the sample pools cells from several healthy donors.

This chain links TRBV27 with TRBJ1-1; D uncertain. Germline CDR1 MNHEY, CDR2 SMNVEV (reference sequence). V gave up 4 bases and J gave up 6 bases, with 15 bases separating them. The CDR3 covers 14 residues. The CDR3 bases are TGTGCCAGCAGTTCCCTTGGTCTTTCCCCTGAAGCTTTCTTT. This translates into CASSSLGLSPEAFF.

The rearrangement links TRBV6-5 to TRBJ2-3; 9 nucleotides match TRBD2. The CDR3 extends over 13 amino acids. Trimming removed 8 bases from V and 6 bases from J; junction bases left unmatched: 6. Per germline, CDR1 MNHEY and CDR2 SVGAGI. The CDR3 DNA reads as TGTGCCAGCCATATAGCGGGAGAGGATACGCAGTATTTT. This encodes CASHIAGEDTQYF.

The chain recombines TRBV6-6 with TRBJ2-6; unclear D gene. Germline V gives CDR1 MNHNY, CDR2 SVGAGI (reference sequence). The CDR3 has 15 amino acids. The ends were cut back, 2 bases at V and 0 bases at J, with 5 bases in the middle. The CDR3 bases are TGTGCCAGCAGTTACGGGTACTCTGGGGCCAACGTCCTGACTTTC. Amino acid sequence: CASSYGYSGANVLTF.

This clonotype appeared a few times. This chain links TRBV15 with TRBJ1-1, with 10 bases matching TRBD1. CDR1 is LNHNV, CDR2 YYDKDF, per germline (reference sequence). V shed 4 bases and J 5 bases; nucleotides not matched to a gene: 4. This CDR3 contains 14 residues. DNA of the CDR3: TGTGCCACCAGCATTCGGACAGGGGGAACTGAAGCTTTCTTT. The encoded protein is CATSIRTGGTEAFF.

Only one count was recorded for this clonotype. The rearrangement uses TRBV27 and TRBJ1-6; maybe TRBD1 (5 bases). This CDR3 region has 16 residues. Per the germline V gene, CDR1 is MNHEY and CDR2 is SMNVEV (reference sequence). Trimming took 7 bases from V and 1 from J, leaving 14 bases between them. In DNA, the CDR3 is TGTGCCAGCATACCCTTTACAGGTTCCTATAATTCACCCCTCCACTTT. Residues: CASIPFTGSYNSPLHF.

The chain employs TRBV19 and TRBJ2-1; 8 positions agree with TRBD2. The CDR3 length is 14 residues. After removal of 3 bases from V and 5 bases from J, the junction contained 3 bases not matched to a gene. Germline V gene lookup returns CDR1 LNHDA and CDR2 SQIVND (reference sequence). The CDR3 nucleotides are TGTGCCAGTAGTATGCTAGCGGGCCACAATGAGCAGTTCTTC. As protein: CASSMLAGHNEQFF.

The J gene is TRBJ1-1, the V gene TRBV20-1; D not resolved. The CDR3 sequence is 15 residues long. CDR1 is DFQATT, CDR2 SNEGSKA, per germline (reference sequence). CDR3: CSSRGFAVSNTEAFF. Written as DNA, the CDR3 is TGCAGCTCGAGAGGTTTTGCAGTTTCGAACACTGAAGCTTTCTTT.

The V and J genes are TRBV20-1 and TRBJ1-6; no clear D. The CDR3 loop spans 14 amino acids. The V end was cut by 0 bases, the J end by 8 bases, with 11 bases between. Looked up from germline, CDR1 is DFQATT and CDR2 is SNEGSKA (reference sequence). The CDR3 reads CSARDGRFHSPLHF. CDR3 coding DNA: TGCAGTGCTAGAGATGGTCGATTTCATTCACCCCTCCACTTT.

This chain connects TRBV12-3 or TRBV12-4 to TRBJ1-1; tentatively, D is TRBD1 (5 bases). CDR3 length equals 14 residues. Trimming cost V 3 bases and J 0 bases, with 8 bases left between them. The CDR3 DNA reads TGTGCCAGCAGTTTGGCAGGGATGAACACTGAAGCTTTCTTT. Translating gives CASSLAGMNTEAFF.

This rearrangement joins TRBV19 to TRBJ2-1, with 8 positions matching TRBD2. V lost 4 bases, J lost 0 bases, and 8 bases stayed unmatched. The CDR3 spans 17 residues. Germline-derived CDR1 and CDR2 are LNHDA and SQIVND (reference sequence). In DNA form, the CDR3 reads TGTGCCAGTAGTACGAGTTACAGCGGGAGCTCCTACAATGAGCAGTTCTTC. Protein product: CASSTSYSGSSYNEQFF.

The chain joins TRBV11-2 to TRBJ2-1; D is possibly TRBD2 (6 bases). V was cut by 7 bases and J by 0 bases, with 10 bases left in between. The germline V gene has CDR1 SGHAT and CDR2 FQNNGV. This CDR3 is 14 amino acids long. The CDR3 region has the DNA TGTGCCAGCACGGTAGCGGCCTCCTACAATGAGCAGTTCTTC. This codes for CASTVAASYNEQFF.

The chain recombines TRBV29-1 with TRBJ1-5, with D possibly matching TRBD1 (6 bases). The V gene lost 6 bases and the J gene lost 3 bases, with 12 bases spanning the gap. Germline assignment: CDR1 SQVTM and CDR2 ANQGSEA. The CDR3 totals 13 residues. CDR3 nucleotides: TGCAGCGTCAAGACAGGCGCCAATCAGCCCCAGCATTTT. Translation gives CSVKTGANQPQHF.